The 9 T cell receptor beta chains below all came from one sample that was sequenced in a study of blood T cell repertoires in COVID-19 (TCRdb year 2020). The protocol used for the library was the immunoSEQ multiplex PCR assay. Entries here come from immuneACCESS through TCRdb and include only in-frame sequences with V and J called. Some clones fail to appear in such tables; in the studies checked, an unresolved V gene covers under half of the shortfall, and the cause of the remainder is unknown. This sample holds about 250,000 clones; about 82% were observed only once. The ten largest make up approximately 6% of the sample. Sequenced input: peripheral blood. The receptors stem from an elderly woman with COVID-19, enrolled during active disease.

The chain has TRBV2 and TRBJ1-4; the D gene is possibly TRBD1 (6 bases). This CDR3 region has 14 residues. Germline assignment: CDR1 SNHLY and CDR2 FYNNEI. Trimming removed 5 bases at V and 7 bases at J, with 14 bases between. As DNA, the CDR3 is TGTGCCAGCAGTCGACAGGAGTCGCTTGAAAAACTGTTTTTT. Translating gives CASSRQESLEKLFF. Complete variable domain (other parts from reference TRBV2 and TRBJ1-4): EPEVTQTPSHQVTQMGQEVILRCVPISNHLYFYWYRQILGQKVEFLVSFYNNEISEKSEIFDDQFSVERPDGSNFTLKIRSTKLEDSAMYFCASSRQESLEKLFFGSGTQLSVL.

The chain employs TRBV9 and TRBJ2-3; 13 nucleotides align to TRBD2. Germline trimming cut 3 bases from V and 5 bases from J; bases unmatched to any gene: 6. This CDR3 has 16 amino acids. From germline, CDR1 is SGDLS and CDR2 YYNGEE. CDR3: CASSEGLAGIQDTQYF. CDR3 nucleotides: TGTGCCAGCAGCGAGGGACTAGCGGGGATTCAAGATACGCAGTATTTT.

To note about this clone: Distinct nucleotide sequences in the sample also encode this CDR3. The rearrangement joins TRBV7-9 to TRBJ1-5; no clear D gene. The V gene lost 3 bases and the J gene lost 6 bases, with 6 bases spanning the gap. Germline V CDR1 and CDR2: SEHNR, FQNEAQ (reference sequence). This CDR3 has 12 amino acids. The CDR3 sequence: CASSFSGQPQHF. The CDR3 nucleotides are TGTGCCAGCAGCTTCTCGGGTCAGCCCCAGCATTTT.

The V and J genes are TRBV7-8 and TRBJ1-1; TRBD1 might be the D (5 bases). Trimming removed 5 bases at V and 0 bases at J, with 7 bases between. Germline values: CDR1 SGHVS, CDR2 FQNEAQ. The CDR3 is 13 amino acids. CDR3 sequence reads: CASSRQMNTEAFF. The CDR3 DNA follows: TGTGCCAGCAGCCGACAGATGAACACTGAAGCTTTCTTT.

This sequence joins TRBV3-1 (or the pseudogene TRBV3-2) and TRBJ2-2, with 16 bases lining up with TRBD2. The CDR3 has 19 residues. V shed 4 bases, J shed 3 bases, and the junction held 8 bases outside the gene matches. Germline CDR1 reads LGHDT; CDR2 reads YNNKEL (reference sequence). The CDR3, as DNA: TGTGCCAGCAGCCCAAATGGGACTAGCGGGGGGGCTTACACCGGGGAGCTGTTTTTT. Encoded protein: CASSPNGTSGGAYTGELFF.

The chain recombines TRBV4-1 with TRBJ1-5; D is possibly TRBD1 (5 bases). Trimming removed 3 bases at V and 0 bases at J, with 9 bases between. Germline lookup yields CDR1 MGHRA and CDR2 YSYEKL. This CDR3 spans 15 amino acids. This CDR3 reads CASSHLDSSNQPQHF. CDR3 nucleotide sequence: TGCGCCAGCAGCCACCTCGACAGTAGCAATCAGCCCCAGCATTTT.

Details on this clone: Other DNA sequences of this sample code for an identical CDR3. The chain is built from TRBV4-3 and TRBJ1-2, with 9 bases that match TRBD1. With V trimmed by 4 bases and J by 2 bases, 2 bases remained unmatched. The CDR3 totals 14 residues. From germline, CDR1 is LGHNA and CDR2 YSLEER. For the CDR3, the DNA is TGCGCCAGCAGCCCCGGACAGGGGAACTATGGCTACACCTTC. Its translation is CASSPGQGNYGYTF.

The chain is built from TRBV10-1 and TRBJ2-3; no clear D. The germline V gene encodes CDR1 WNHNN and CDR2 SYGVQD (reference sequence). The CDR3 covers 16 residues. Trimming took off 2 bases at V and 0 bases at J, with 12 bases between the two ends. This chain's CDR3 is CASSEETLPSTDTQYF. In DNA, the CDR3 is TGCGCCAGCAGTGAGGAGACTCTGCCTAGCACAGATACGCAGTATTTT.

The gene calls are TRBV2 and TRBJ1-1; tentative D call: TRBD1 (6 bases). Germline V lookup: CDR1 SNHLY, CDR2 FYNNEI. V was trimmed by 6 bases and J by 1 base, leaving 12 bases between them. CDR3 length equals 14 residues. The CDR3, as DNA: TGTGCCAGCAGACGAACAGGGAGGAACACTGAAGCTTTCTTT. Amino acids: CASRRTGRNTEAFF.